This T cell receptor (beta chain) came from a study of cytomegalovirus exposure and HLA in healthy donors. Points on this clone: Its target is unknown.

Primers included in the PCR were 60 Vbeta and 13 Jbeta primers. Using immunoSEQ multiplex PCR, the repertoire was profiled, and TCRdb retains in-frame clones only, with some absent. The sample comprises approximately 170,000 clones, 76% of which are singletons, and about 0.69% rests with the top ten. Overall study results and limits: In a later analysis, most CMV-associated TCR beta chains appeared HLA-restricted. The study reported that TCR beta sequences accurately predicted HLA-A and HLA-B alleles in most subjects.

Nominal health characterized the donors when sampled, though unrecorded immune exposures were likely. V lost 0 bases and J 3 bases, leaving 7 bases between the germline ends. The V gene's germline CDR1 is SGHRS and CDR2 YFSETQ. The CDR3 is made up of 14 amino acids. The rearrangement uses TRBV5-1 and TRBJ2-1; D perhaps matches TRBD2 (5 bases). The specimen was PBMCs. The sequence was collected from a female donor in good health and CMV-seronegative. This chain's CDR3 is CASSLGTYYNEQFF. CDR3 DNA sequence: TGCGCCAGCAGCTTGGGGACTTACTACAATGAGCAGTTCTTC.